This T cell receptor beta chain was captured in a study of identical twins (dated by TCRdb to 2016 to 2017). In terms of the full investigation: The study deep-sequenced TCR alpha and beta repertoires from monozygotic twins, unrelated adults of various ages and cord blood to test whether fetal clonotypes persist. To rule out contamination, replicate twin experiments were performed at different times with different library preparation protocols.

Overall results and qualifications from the work: In monozygotic twins, recombination models systematically underestimated out-of-frame TCR alpha sharing, but the models matched the sharing seen between unrelated individuals. Compared with coincidental sharing between unrelated individuals, out-of-frame TCR alpha sequences shared between twins had an excess of sequences with low generation probability. Fewer insertions were carried by abundant cord blood beta clonotypes; a weaker similar trend was observed in young adult naive repertoires, while no such trend was observed in memory repertoires. A weaker excess of twin sharing was found in beta out-of-frame sequences because the signal-to-noise ratio was lowered by fewer shared sequences. Zero-insertion analyses could be partly confounded by invariant T cells such as MAIT and iNKT, though diverse VJ usage argued against such confounding for most clonotypes. Because the same donors could not be followed over many years, the conclusions depended on cross-sectional statistical analysis.

The germline V gene provides CDR1 SGHVS and CDR2 FQNEAQ. V is reduced by 5 bases and J by 4 bases, leaving a spacing of 14 bases between them. The CDR3 sequence holds 14 residues, the cysteine and phenylalanine included. Only the CDR3 portion is preserved as DNA: 42 bases, with reading frame beginning at the first base. Every donor in the study was a healthy Caucasian. The researchers also sequenced three unrelated adults who were not twins: a male aged 18 to 30, a male aged 50 to 59, and a female aged 50 to 59. Miltenyi CD45RO+ enrichment and human naive T-cell isolation kits were used to isolate memory (CD45RO+) and naive T cells from PBMC. Receptors were amplified or captured by 5' RACE. TCRdb shows the sequencer as Illumina HiSeq 2000. Template switching added a universal primer binding site, and the final cDNA carried a unique molecular identifier that allowed TCR cDNA molecules to be counted accurately. First-strand cDNA for TCR alpha and beta chains was synthesized from specific primers in the conserved constant-segment region. To control for contamination, each cDNA library was double barcoded with a SMART-Mk sample barcode plus Illumina barcodes. Two successive PCR steps introduced TruSeq adapter sequences along with Illumina sample barcodes. Sequencing of the TCR alpha and beta cDNA libraries was done on the Illumina HiSeq platform using custom primers. Turning to the authors' computational methods: MiGEC processed the raw reads to extract unique molecular identifiers, while MiXCR was used to determine the CDR3 positions. For each individual, recombination models were inferred using an EM algorithm with the repgenHMM and IGoR tools. The tcR package in R was used for shared clonotype analysis, with sharing normalized by the product of cloneset sizes. Out-of-frame nonproductive sequences were analyzed to study raw recombination free of thymic and clonal selection effects. Using fastp trimming at Q25 and MiXCR clonotype assembly, TCRdb reanalyzed the public sequencing data and kept in-frame beta chains. One record per CDR3 amino acid sequence lists the most common genes and DNA. TCRdb assigned the V and J calls; the authors' analysis was not used. The sample table records roughly 690,000 distinct CDR3 sequences; 5.5% to 6.5% of these occur just once. The ten biggest clones cover approximately 2% of the sample.

In this sample, this clonotype turned up a few times. Its antigen is still unknown. One base away there is no much larger clone; base qualities are not given. The specimen was naive T cells sorted from blood. The cell subset or site label on this specimen signifies: cells isolated with a human naive T-cell isolation kit. This receptor chain uses TRBV7-8 and TRBJ1-1, with no D gene named confidently. This TCR was sampled from a man younger than 35 in good health. The encoded CDR3 is CASSRIGSGTEAFF. The nucleotide sequence reads as follows: TGTGCCAGCAGCCGAATTGGGTCGGGCACTGAAGCTTTCTTT.